A selection of T cell receptor beta chains follows, all from one sample in a study of T cells in Graves' hyperthyroidism and ophthalmopathy. TCRdb re-analysed the multiplex PCR reads in MiXCR, keeping a single row per CDR3 protein. The sample includes roughly 700,000 distinct CDR3 sequences, roughly 17% of them seen just once. Sequencing was done on a sample of blood. These receptors originate from a man between 45 and 60 years old with Graves' hyperthyroidism. Each CDR3 is given with its conserved first and last residue. Each record gives: D gene, clone size, V gene, J gene, CDR3 protein, CDR3 DNA. The D gene is left open where the match is weak. Clone size is shown for a subset of rows, as once, few, many or a class of expanded clone.

-,few,TRBV6-4,TRBJ1-2,CASSQARGSYTF,TGTGCCAGCAGTCAAGCGAGGGGTAGCTACACCTTC
-,many,TRBV6-2/TRBV6-3,TRBJ2-1,CASSYLLSSSYNEQFF,TGTGCCAGCAGTTACCTACTATCTAGCTCCTACAATGAGCAGTTCTTC
TRBD2,few,TRBV6-1,TRBJ2-7,CASSEETSGRKTYEQYF,TGTGCCAGCAGTGAAGAGACTAGCGGGAGGAAAACCTACGAGCAGTACTTC
-,many,TRBV28,TRBJ1-1,CASSLTGSSTEAFF,TGTGCCAGCAGTTTAACAGGGTCGAGCACTGAAGCTTTCTTT
-,many,TRBV25-1,TRBJ1-1,CASSVVAGEAFF,TGTGCCAGCAGTGTAGTAGCAGGTGAAGCTTTCTTT
-,many,TRBV3-1,TRBJ1-3,CASSQVQAGNTIYF,TGTGCCAGCAGCCAAGTTCAGGCTGGAAACACCATATATTTT
TRBD1,few,TRBV4-1,TRBJ1-2,CASSQDSQGRGQGGYTF,TGCGCCAGCAGCCAAGATTCTCAAGGGAGGGGGCAAGGAGGCTACACCTTC
-,many,TRBV12-3/TRBV12-4,TRBJ1-6,CASSFQGRYNSPLHF,TGTGCCAGCAGTTTCCAGGGGCGGTATAATTCACCCCTCCACTTT
TRBD1,-,TRBV9,TRBJ2-3,CASSPFTGATDTQYF,TGTGCCAGCAGCCCTTTCACAGGGGCCACAGATACGCAGTATTTT
TRBD1,many,TRBV5-1,TRBJ2-6,CASSLATGQGSGANVLTF,TGCGCCAGCAGCTTGGCGACGGGACAGGGCTCTGGGGCCAACGTCCTGACTTTC
TRBD1,many,TRBV2,TRBJ2-3,CASSERSGGFFTDTQYF,TGTGCCAGCAGTGAAAGGTCAGGGGGCTTTTTCACAGATACGCAGTATTTT
-,many,TRBV28,TRBJ2-1,CASRLLTNTNPNEQFF,TGTGCCAGCAGACTCCTGACTAACACAAACCCCAATGAGCAGTTCTTC
-,-,TRBV9,TRBJ2-3,CASSGEYSTDTQYF,TGTGCCAGCAGCGGCGAGTATAGCACAGATACGCAGTATTTT
TRBD1,many,TRBV29-1,TRBJ1-1,CSVMGQMNTEAFF,TGCAGCGTAATGGGACAGATGAACACTGAAGCTTTCTTT
-,-,TRBV3-1,TRBJ2-7,CASSQDPYEQYF,TGTGCCAGCAGCCAAGATCCCTACGAGCAGTACTTC
TRBD2,-,TRBV5-1,TRBJ2-1,CASSYWTSGYNEQFF,TGCGCCAGCAGTTACTGGACTAGCGGATACAATGAGCAGTTCTTC
-,few,TRBV29-1,TRBJ2-1,CSVEDLRRSEQFF,TGCAGCGTTGAAGATCTTCGGCGGAGCGAGCAGTTCTTC
-,few,TRBV6-2/TRBV6-3,TRBJ2-3,CASRPSSTDTQYF,TGTGCCAGCAGACCCAGTAGCACAGATACGCAGTATTTT
-,many,TRBV29-1,TRBJ2-7,CSVEGGDEQYF,TGCAGCGTTGAAGGGGGGGACGAGCAGTACTTC
TRBD2,-,TRBV27,TRBJ2-2,CASSFRLAGGIRDTGELFF,TGTGCCAGCAGTTTCCGACTAGCGGGAGGGATACGGGACACCGGGGAGCTGTTTTTT
TRBD1,many,TRBV20-1,TRBJ1-2,CSARTGGVYGYTF,TGCAGTGCTAGAACAGGGGGCGTCTATGGCTACACCTTC
-,-,TRBV7-3,TRBJ1-4,CASSLTGAANEKLFF,TGTGCCAGCAGCTTAACGGGGGCAGCTAATGAAAAACTGTTTTTT
-,few,TRBV5-1,TRBJ2-5,CASSPPTALGVQETQYF,TGCGCCAGCAGCCCCCCGACAGCCCTAGGGGTCCAAGAGACCCAGTACTTC
TRBD2,-,TRBV18,TRBJ2-7,CASSQGTSGRNEQYF,TGTGCCAGCTCACAGGGGACTAGCGGGAGAAACGAGCAGTACTTC
-,-,TRBV5-1,TRBJ2-5,CASSLVMGPETQYF,TGCGCCAGCAGCTTGGTGATGGGGCCGGAGACCCAGTACTTC
TRBD2,few,TRBV18,TRBJ2-7,CASSPSGRTTTYEQYF,TGTGCCAGCTCACCGAGCGGGAGGACAACCACCTACGAGCAGTACTTC
-,many,TRBV28,TRBJ2-2,CASRTTSTGELFF,TGTGCCAGCAGGACTACCTCCACCGGGGAGCTGTTTTTT
-,many,TRBV18,TRBJ2-3,CASSPGYTDTQYF,TGTGCCAGCTCACCAGGGTACACAGATACGCAGTATTTT
-,many,TRBV19,TRBJ2-5,CASSTQIGETQYF,TGTGCCAGTAGTACGCAGATTGGGGAGACCCAGTACTTC
-,many,TRBV11-2,TRBJ2-5,CASSLVFNQETQYF,TGTGCCAGCAGCTTAGTGTTCAACCAAGAGACCCAGTACTTC
TRBD2,many,TRBV6-5,TRBJ2-1,CASSYSLAGPYNEQFF,TGTGCCAGCAGTTACTCTCTAGCGGGCCCCTACAATGAGCAGTTCTTC
-,many,TRBV7-9,TRBJ1-1,CASSLGDSEAFF,TGTGCCAGCAGCTTAGGCGACAGTGAAGCTTTCTTT
-,-,TRBV6-5,TRBJ1-4,CASSYSAGVREKLFF,TGTGCCAGCAGTTACTCTGCAGGGGTCCGTGAAAAACTGTTTTTT
TRBD2,medium-sized,TRBV7-2,TRBJ2-7,CASNPGGVTYEQYF,TGTGCCAGCAACCCTGGGGGGGTGACCTACGAGCAGTACTTC
-,few,TRBV19,TRBJ2-4,CASCNSVAKNIQYF,TGTGCCAGTTGTAACAGCGTAGCCAAAAACATTCAGTACTTC
-,few,TRBV7-2,TRBJ2-2,CASSPGQGSTGELFF,TGTGCCAGCAGCCCCGGGCAGGGGAGCACCGGGGAGCTGTTTTTT
-,many,TRBV14,TRBJ2-7,CASSQLRKGYEQYF,TGTGCCAGCAGCCAACTGCGGAAGGGTTACGAGCAGTACTTC
-,once,TRBV30,TRBJ1-1,CAWSTWGGRNTEAFF,TGTGCCTGGAGCACGTGGGGGGGGCGGAACACTGAAGCTTTCTTT
TRBD1,few,TRBV7-2,TRBJ1-4,CASSTQGMSEKLFF,TGTGCCAGCAGCACACAGGGGATGAGTGAAAAACTGTTTTTT
TRBD2,many,TRBV19,TRBJ2-7,CASSKGTSVSYEQYF,TGTGCCAGTAGTAAAGGGACTAGCGTTTCCTACGAGCAGTACTTC
-,-,TRBV6-1,TRBJ1-3,CASSPTELGNTIYF,TGTGCCAGCAGTCCGACGGAACTTGGAAACACCATATATTTT
-,many,TRBV28,TRBJ1-1,CASIPGINTEAFF,TGTGCCAGCATCCCTGGGATAAACACTGAAGCTTTCTTT
TRBD2,many,TRBV7-9,TRBJ2-3,CASSFSSGHTDTQYF,TGTGCCAGCAGCTTCTCTAGCGGCCACACAGATACGCAGTATTTT
-,-,TRBV20-1,TRBJ2-1,CSARGPPGTKGRGSYNEQFF,TGCAGTGCTAGAGGCCCACCCGGGACGAAGGGTCGAGGGTCCTACAATGAGCAGTTCTTC
-,-,TRBV19,TRBJ2-3,CASSSGSSTDTQYF,TGTGCCAGTAGCTCTGGGTCTAGCACAGATACGCAGTATTTT
-,-,TRBV28,TRBJ1-2,CASSPPRRIYGYTF,TGTGCCAGCAGTCCCCCCCGGCGGATCTATGGCTACACCTTC
-,-,TRBV6-5,TRBJ1-1,CASSRQYVNTEAFF,TGTGCCAGCAGCCGACAGTACGTTAACACTGAAGCTTTCTTT
-,-,TRBV6-1,TRBJ2-2,CASSELVGELFF,TGTGCCAGCAGTGAATTGGTCGGGGAGCTGTTTTTT
-,many,TRBV3-1,TRBJ2-1,CASSLRGSEQFF,TGTGCCAGCAGCCTCAGGGGATCTGAGCAGTTCTTC
TRBD1,few,TRBV6-6,TRBJ1-1,CASSYSVRQGMNTEAFF,TGTGCCAGCAGTTACTCGGTAAGACAGGGCATGAACACTGAAGCTTTCTTT
TRBD1,-,TRBV19,TRBJ2-7,CASTEGADYEQYF,TGTGCCAGTACCGAGGGGGCCGACTACGAGCAGTACTTC
-,-,TRBV19,TRBJ1-5,CASTSHQGSLNQPQHF,TGTGCCAGTACCTCTCACCAGGGCAGCCTCAATCAGCCCCAGCATTTT
TRBD2,many,TRBV11-2,TRBJ2-2,CASSLLAGGPAYGELFF,TGTGCCAGCAGCTTATTAGCGGGAGGGCCCGCGTACGGGGAGCTGTTTTTT
-,many,TRBV5-1,TRBJ2-1,CASSWGGAEYNEQFF,TGCGCCAGCAGCTGGGGCGGGGCAGAATACAATGAGCAGTTCTTC
-,-,TRBV9,TRBJ2-1,CASSVDGINEQFF,TGTGCCAGCAGCGTAGACGGCATCAATGAGCAGTTCTTC
-,-,TRBV6-1,TRBJ1-1,CASCPGGGTEAFF,TGTGCCAGCTGCCCGGGAGGGGGAACTGAAGCTTTCTTT
-,-,TRBV6-1,TRBJ2-2,CASSEAWGATGELFF,TGTGCCAGCAGTGAAGCGTGGGGGGCCACCGGGGAGCTGTTTTTT